A single sample is the source of the 5 T cell receptor beta chains below, sequenced in a study of T cell repertoires in cytomegalovirus infection. MiXCR, applied by TCRdb to the reads, yields one record per CDR3 protein. The sample carries almost 500,000 distinct CDR3 sequences, about 10% recorded once. The sequenced sample was PBMCs. These receptors all stem from a human donor in good health (CMV status not recorded). Some clones in this sample may be carry-over from other donors' samples.

This clonotype was seen ten or more times. The chain uses TRBV12-3 or TRBV12-4 and TRBJ2-7; D is uncertain. The germline V and J ends were trimmed by 4 bases and 3 bases, with 13 bases remaining between them. The length of the CDR3 is 14 residues. CDR3 nucleotide sequence: TGTGCCAGCAGTTCGGAGCAGACCAACTACGAGCAGTACTTC. It specifies CASSSEQTNYEQYF.

Ten or more counts support this clonotype. The chain recombines TRBV7-9 with TRBJ2-3; weak D call: TRBD2 (5 bases). The CDR3 length is 17 residues. In germline, CDR1 is SEHNR, CDR2 FQNEAQ (reference sequence). V gave up 4 bases and J gave up 2 bases, with 19 bases separating them. CDR3 DNA sequence: TGTGCCAGCAGCTCTCCTCCCTACCTGAGGGCCACAGATACGCAGTATTTT. Its protein product is CASSSPPYLRATDTQYF.

The rearrangement joins TRBV29-1 to TRBJ2-1; D call uncertain. Germline assignment: CDR1 SQVTM and CDR2 ANQGSEA. The V gene lost 6 bases and the J gene lost 4 bases, with 7 bases spanning the gap. The CDR3 has 11 residues. The CDR3 is CSVGEYNEQFF. The CDR3, as DNA: TGCAGCGTCGGAGAGTACAATGAGCAGTTCTTC.

In this sample, this clonotype turned up many times. The chain is built from TRBV7-9 and TRBJ2-7; D might be TRBD1 (5 bases). The length of the CDR3 is 12 residues. V lost 3 bases and J 6 bases, leaving 9 bases between the germline ends. In germline, CDR1 is SEHNR, CDR2 FQNEAQ (reference sequence). CDR3 protein: CASSFQGSEQYF. CDR3 in DNA: TGTGCCAGCAGCTTTCAGGGAAGCGAGCAGTACTTC.

In this sample, this clonotype turned up many times. The V call is TRBV7-8, the J call TRBJ2-2, with 10 bases fitting TRBD2. This CDR3 has 17 residues. CDR1 is SGHVS and CDR2 is FQNEAQ in the germline V gene. Trimming removed 7 bases from V and 3 bases from J; junction bases left unmatched: 11. CDR3 nucleotides: TGTGCCAGCATCCCAGGGGCTAGCGGGGGAGACACCGGGGAGCTGTTTTTT. As protein: CASIPGASGGDTGELFF.